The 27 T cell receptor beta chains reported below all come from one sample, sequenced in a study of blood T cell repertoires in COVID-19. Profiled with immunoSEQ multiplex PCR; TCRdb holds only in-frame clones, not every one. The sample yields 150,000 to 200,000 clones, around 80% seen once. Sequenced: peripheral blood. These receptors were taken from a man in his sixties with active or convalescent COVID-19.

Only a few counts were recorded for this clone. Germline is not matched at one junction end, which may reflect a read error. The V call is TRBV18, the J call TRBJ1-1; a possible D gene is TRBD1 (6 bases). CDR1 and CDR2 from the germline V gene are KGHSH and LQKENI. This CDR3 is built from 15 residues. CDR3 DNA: TGTGCCAGCTCCCCACCCGGTGGGGGCCGCACTGAAGCTTTCTTT. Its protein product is CASSPPGGGRTEAFF.

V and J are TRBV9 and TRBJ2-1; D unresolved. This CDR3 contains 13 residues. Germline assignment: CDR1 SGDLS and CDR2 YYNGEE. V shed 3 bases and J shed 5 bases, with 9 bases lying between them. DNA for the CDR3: TGTGCCAGCAGCGCCCGACAAGACAATGAGCAGTTCTTC. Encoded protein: CASSARQDNEQFF.

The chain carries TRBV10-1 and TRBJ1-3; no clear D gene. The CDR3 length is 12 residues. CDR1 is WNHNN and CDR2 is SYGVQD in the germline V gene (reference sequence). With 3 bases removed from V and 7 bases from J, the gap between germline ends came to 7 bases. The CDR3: CASSDFANTIYF. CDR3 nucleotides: TGCGCCAGCAGTGACTTCGCGAACACCATATATTTT.

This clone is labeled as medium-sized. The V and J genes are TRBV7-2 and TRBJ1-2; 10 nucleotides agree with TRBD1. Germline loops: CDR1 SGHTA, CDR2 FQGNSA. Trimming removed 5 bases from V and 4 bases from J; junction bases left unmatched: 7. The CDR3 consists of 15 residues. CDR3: CASSQGTGEIYGYTF. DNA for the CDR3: TGTGCCAGCAGCCAGGGGACAGGGGAGATCTATGGCTACACCTTC.

The CDR3 sequence: CASSIQGSNTEAFF. CDR3 nucleotide sequence: TGTGCCAGTAGTATACAGGGATCGAACACTGAAGCTTTCTTT. J is TRBJ1-1 and V is TRBV19; D is possibly TRBD1 (5 bases). V lost 2 bases, J lost 1 base, and 8 bases lay in between. This CDR3 has 14 residues. Germline-derived CDR1 and CDR2 are LNHDA and SQIVND (reference sequence).

CDR3 bases: TGTGCCAGCAGCCGACAGATCTATGGCTACACCTTC. It specifies CASSRQIYGYTF. The J gene is TRBJ1-2, the V gene TRBV12-3 or TRBV12-4; D might be TRBD1 (5 bases). V dropped 6 bases and J dropped 4 bases, with 9 bases sitting between them. The CDR3 has 12 amino acids.

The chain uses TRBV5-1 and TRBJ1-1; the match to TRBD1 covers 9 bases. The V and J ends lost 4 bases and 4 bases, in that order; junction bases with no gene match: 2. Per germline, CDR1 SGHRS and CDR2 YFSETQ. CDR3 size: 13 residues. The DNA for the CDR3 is TGCGCCAGCAGCCAGACAGGGGGCACTGAAGCTTTCTTT. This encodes CASSQTGGTEAFF.

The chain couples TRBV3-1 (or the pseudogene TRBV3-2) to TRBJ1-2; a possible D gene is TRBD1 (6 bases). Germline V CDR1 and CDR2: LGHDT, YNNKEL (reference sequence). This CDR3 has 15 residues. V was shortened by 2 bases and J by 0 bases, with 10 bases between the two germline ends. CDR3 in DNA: TGTGCCAGCAGCCAAAAACGACAGGCTAACTATGGCTACACCTTC. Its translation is CASSQKRQANYGYTF.

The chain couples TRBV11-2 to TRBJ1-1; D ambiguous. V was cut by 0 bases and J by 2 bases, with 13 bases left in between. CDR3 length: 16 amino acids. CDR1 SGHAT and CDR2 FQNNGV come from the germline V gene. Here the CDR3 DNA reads TGTGCCAGCAGCTTAGATCGGTACAGTAGTAACACTGAAGCTTTCTTT. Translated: CASSLDRYSSNTEAFF.

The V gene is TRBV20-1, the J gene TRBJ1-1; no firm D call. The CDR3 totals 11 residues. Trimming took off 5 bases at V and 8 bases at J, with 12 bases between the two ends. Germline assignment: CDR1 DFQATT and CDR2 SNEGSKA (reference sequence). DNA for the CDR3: TGCAGTGCTCTCAGGATTCTCGAAGCTTTCTTT. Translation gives CSALRILEAFF.

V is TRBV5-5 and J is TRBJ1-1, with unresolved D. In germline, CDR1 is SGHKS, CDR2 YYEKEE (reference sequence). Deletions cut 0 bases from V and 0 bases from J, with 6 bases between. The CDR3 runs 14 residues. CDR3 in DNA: TGTGCCAGCAGCTTGGGGGCCTTGAACACTGAAGCTTTCTTT. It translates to CASSLGALNTEAFF.

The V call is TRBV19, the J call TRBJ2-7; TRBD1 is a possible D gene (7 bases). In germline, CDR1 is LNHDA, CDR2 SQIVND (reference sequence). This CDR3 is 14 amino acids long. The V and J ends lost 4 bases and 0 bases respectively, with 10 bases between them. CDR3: CASSSQGGSYEQYF. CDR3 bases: TGTGCCAGTAGTAGTCAGGGGGGCTCCTACGAGCAGTACTTC. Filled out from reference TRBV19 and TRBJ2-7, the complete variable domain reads DGGITQSPKYLFRKEGQNVTLSCEQNLNHDAMYWYRQDPGQGLRLIYYSQIVNDFQKGDIAEGYSVSREKKESFPLTVTSAQKNPTAFYLCASSSQGGSYEQYFGPGTRLTVT.

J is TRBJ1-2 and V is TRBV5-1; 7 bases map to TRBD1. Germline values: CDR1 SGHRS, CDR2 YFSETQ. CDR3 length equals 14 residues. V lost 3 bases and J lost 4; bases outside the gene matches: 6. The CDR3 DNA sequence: TGCGCCAGCAGCTCCGGGACAGCGGCCTATGGCTACACCTTC. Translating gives CASSSGTAAYGYTF.

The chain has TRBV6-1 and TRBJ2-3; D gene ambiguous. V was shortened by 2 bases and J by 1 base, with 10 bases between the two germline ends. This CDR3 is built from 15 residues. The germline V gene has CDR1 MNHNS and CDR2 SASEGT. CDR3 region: CASSEQAQRTDTQYF. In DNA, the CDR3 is TGTGCCAGCAGTGAACAGGCCCAACGCACAGATACGCAGTATTTT.

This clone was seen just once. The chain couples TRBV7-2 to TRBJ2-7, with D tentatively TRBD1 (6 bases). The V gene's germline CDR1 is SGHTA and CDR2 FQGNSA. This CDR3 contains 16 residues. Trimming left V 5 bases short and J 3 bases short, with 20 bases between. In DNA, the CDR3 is TGTGCCAGCAGCCCGAGAGGGGGTGTTGGGCACTACGAGCAGTACTTC. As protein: CASSPRGGVGHYEQYF.

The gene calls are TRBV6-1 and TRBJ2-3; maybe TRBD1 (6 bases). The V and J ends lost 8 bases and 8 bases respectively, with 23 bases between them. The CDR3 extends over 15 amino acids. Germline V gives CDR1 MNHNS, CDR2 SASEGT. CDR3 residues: CASCLTGSPSGTQYF. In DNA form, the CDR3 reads TGTGCCAGCTGCCTCACAGGGTCCCCTTCGGGTACGCAGTATTTT.

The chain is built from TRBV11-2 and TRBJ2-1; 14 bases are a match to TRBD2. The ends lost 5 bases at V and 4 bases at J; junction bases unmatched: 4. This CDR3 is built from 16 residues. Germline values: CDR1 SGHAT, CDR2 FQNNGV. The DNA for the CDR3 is TGTGCCAGCAGCGCGGGGACTAGCGGGGGATACAATGAGCAGTTCTTC. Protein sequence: CASSAGTSGGYNEQFF.

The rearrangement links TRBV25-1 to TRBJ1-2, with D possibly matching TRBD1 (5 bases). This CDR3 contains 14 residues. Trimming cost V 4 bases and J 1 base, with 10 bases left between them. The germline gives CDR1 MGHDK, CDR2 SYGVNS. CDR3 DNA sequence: TGTGCCAGCAGTGTTCCAGGGAATAACTATGGCTACACCTTC. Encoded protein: CASSVPGNNYGYTF.

The CDR3 is CASSISGLIYEQYF. The CDR3 DNA is TGTGCCAGCAGCATCAGCGGGTTGATCTACGAGCAGTACTTC. This chain connects TRBV7-2 to TRBJ2-7; D possibly corresponds to TRBD2 (6 bases). V gave up 5 bases and J gave up 3 bases, with 14 bases separating them. Looked up from germline, CDR1 is SGHTA and CDR2 is FQGNSA. CDR3 size: 14 residues.

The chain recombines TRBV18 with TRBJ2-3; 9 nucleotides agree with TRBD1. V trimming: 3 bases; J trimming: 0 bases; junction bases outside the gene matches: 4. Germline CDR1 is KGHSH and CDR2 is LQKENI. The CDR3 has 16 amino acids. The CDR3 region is CASSPLGQGSTDTQYF. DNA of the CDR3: TGTGCCAGCTCACCCCTTGGACAGGGGAGCACAGATACGCAGTATTTT.

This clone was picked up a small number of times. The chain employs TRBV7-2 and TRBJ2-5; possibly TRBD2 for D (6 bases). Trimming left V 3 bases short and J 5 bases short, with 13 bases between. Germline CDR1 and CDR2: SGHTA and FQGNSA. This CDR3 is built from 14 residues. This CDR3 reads CASSFQEGGETQYF. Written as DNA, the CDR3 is TGTGCCAGCAGCTTTCAGGAGGGTGGGGAGACCCAGTACTTC.

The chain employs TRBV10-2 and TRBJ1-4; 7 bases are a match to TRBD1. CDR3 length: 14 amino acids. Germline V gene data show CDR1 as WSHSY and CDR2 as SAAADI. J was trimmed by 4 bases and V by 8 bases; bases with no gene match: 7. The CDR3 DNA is TGCGCCAGCCGTACAGGGGAGAGTAATGAAAAACTGTTTTTT. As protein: CASRTGESNEKLFF.

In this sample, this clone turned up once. The CDR3: CASSLDRTGAVKLFF. CDR3 nucleotides: TGTGCCAGCAGCTTGGACAGGACAGGGGCGGTAAAGCTTTTCTTT. The rearrangement joins TRBV5-5 to TRBJ1-1; TRBD1 aligns across 9 bases. With 0 bases clipped from V and 13 bases from J, the junction kept 13 bases outside the gene matches. Germline CDR1 is SGHKS and CDR2 is YYEKEE (reference sequence). The CDR3 runs to 15 residues.

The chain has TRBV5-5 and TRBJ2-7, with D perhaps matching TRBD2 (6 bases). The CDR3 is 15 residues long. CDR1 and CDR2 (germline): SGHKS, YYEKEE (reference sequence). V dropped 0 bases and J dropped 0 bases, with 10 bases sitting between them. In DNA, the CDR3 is TGTGCCAGCAGCTTGGTCTGGGGGGACTCCTACGAGCAGTACTTC. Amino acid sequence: CASSLVWGDSYEQYF. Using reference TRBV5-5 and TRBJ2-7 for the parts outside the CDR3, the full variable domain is DAGVTQSPTHLIKTRGQQVTLRCSPISGHKSVSWYQQVLGQGPQFIFQYYEKEERGRGNFPDRFSARQFPNYSSELNVNALLLGDSALYLCASSLVWGDSYEQYFGPGTRLTVT.

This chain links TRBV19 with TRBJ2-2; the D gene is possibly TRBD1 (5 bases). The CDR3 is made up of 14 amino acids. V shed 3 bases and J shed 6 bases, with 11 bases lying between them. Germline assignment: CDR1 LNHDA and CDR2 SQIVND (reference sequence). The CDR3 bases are TGTGCCAGTAGTATTGGGGCTGGGCCCGGGGAGCTGTTTTTT. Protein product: CASSIGAGPGELFF.

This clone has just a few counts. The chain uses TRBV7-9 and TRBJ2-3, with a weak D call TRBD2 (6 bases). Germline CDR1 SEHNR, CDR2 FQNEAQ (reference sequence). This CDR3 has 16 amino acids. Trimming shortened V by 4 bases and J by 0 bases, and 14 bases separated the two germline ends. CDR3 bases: TGTGCCAGCAGCTCCTCGGGTAGCGGAAGCACAGATACGCAGTATTTT. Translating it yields CASSSSGSGSTDTQYF.

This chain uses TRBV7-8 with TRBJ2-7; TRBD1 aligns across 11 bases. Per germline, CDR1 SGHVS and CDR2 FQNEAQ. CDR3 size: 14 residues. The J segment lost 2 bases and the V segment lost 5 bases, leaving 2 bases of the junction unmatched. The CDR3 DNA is TGTGCCAGCAGCAAGGACAGGGGGCCCTACGAGCAGTACTTC. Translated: CASSKDRGPYEQYF.